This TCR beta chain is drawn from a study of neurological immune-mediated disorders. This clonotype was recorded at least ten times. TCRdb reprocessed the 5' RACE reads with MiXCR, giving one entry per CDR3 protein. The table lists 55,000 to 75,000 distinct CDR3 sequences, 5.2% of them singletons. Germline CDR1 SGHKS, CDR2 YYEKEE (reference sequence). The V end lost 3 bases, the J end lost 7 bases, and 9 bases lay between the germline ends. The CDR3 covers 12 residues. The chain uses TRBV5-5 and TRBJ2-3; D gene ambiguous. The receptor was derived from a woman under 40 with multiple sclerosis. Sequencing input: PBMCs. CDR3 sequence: CASSYQGHTQYF. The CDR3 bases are TGTGCCAGCAGCTATCAAGGCCATACGCAGTATTTT.